The TCR beta chain under discussion was sequenced for a study of molecular identifiers for immune sequencing clone quantification. General observations from the study: Spiked TCR RNA from one Jurkat cell reportedly showed up when mixed among more than 900,000 naive cells.

This clonotype occurred many times. What it binds is unknown. The authors gated naive CD8 T cells as CD8+CD4-CCR7+CD45RA+ for sorting. TCRdb reprocessed the PCR reads with MiXCR, giving one entry per CDR3 protein. The data contain more than 85,000 distinct CDR3 sequences, about 35% of them singletons. Germline CDR1 and CDR2: MNHEY and SVGEGT. The CDR3 consists of 15 residues. After removal of 5 bases from V and 2 bases from J, the junction contained 6 bases not matched to a gene. The sample was naive CD8+ T cells from blood, with Jurkat cell RNA spiked in. Subset in this sample: FACS-sorted CD8+CD4-CCR7+CD45RA+ naive T cells. This receptor was taken from a human donor in good health. Some libraries in this study had Jurkat cell RNA spiked in. V is TRBV6-2 or TRBV6-3 and J is TRBJ2-3, with TRBD2 matching over 8 bases. CDR3 in DNA: TGTGCCAGCAGTCGACGACTAGCGCCCACAGATACGCAGTATTTT. Protein product: CASSRRLAPTDTQYF.